Below, 22 T cell receptor beta chains from the same sample are listed, as sequenced in a study of T cells in narcolepsy. Libraries were prepared by immunoSEQ multiplex PCR; TCRdb keeps only in-frame clonotypes and omits some of them. The sample yields about 40,000 clones, more than 70% seen once. The sequencing sample was made of CD45RA- memory CD4+ T cells from PBMCs. Receptor source: a human donor with narcolepsy.

The CDR3: CASSVVASLGETQYF. DNA for the CDR3: TGTGCCAGCAGCGTAGTGGCCAGCCTCGGGGAGACCCAGTACTTC. The chain couples TRBV9 to TRBJ2-5; D unresolved. CDR1 is SGDLS, CDR2 YYNGEE, per germline. The CDR3 runs 15 residues. V dropped 0 bases and J dropped 5 bases, with 14 bases sitting between them.

The rearrangement links TRBV6-1 to TRBJ2-1; no firm D call. The CDR3 runs to 13 residues. Germline V lookup: CDR1 MNHNS, CDR2 SASEGT. Deletions cut 6 bases from V and 8 bases from J, with 14 bases between. The CDR3 coding sequence is TGTGCCAGCAGCCCTACTGGCCTCCATGAGCAGTTCTTC. Translated: CASSPTGLHEQFF.

This chain uses TRBV7-8 with TRBJ1-4; D not certain. The CDR3 covers 14 residues. The V gene lost 5 bases and the J gene lost 7 bases, with 14 bases spanning the gap. Germline lookup yields CDR1 SGHVS and CDR2 FQNEAQ. As DNA, the CDR3 is TGTGCCAGCAGCCCCATGAGGGTCGGTGAAAAACTGTTTTTT. Its protein product is CASSPMRVGEKLFF.

The chain couples TRBV7-9 to TRBJ1-1; 7 bases fit TRBD1. Unmatched junction bases numbered 4, after V lost 5 bases and J lost 1 base. The CDR3 sequence is 14 residues long. Per germline, CDR1 SEHNR and CDR2 FQNEAQ (reference sequence). The DNA for the CDR3 is TGTGCCAGCAGCCAGGCAGGGGGGAACACTGAAGCTTTCTTT. Translating it yields CASSQAGGNTEAFF.

This clone has a handful of counts. The chain combines TRBV6-6 with TRBJ2-3; 8 bases fit TRBD2. The CDR3 is made up of 15 amino acids. Germline CDR1 and CDR2: MNHNY and SVGAGI (reference sequence). V lost 0 bases, J lost 2 bases, and 1 base stayed unmatched. The CDR3 sequence: CASSYSLAATDTQYF. CDR3 DNA: TGTGCCAGCAGTTACTCACTAGCGGCCACAGATACGCAGTATTTT.

The V gene is TRBV29-1, the J gene TRBJ1-2; D is possibly TRBD1 (5 bases). CDR1 and CDR2 from the germline V gene are SQVTM and ANQGSEA. Trimming removed 4 bases from V and 9 bases from J, with 18 bases in between. CDR3 length: 13 amino acids. DNA of the CDR3: TGCAGCGTTGGGGCGGGGGGGGACCATCGCTACACCTTC. Its translation is CSVGAGGDHRYTF.

This clone was seen just once. The chain has TRBV28 and TRBJ1-2; D unclear. The length of the CDR3 is 13 residues. V lost 8 bases to trimming and J lost 6 bases, with 16 bases between them. Germline V gene sequence: CDR1 MDHEN, CDR2 SYDVKM. CDR3 coding DNA: TGTGCCAGCCATACCAGGAACAAGAATGGCTACACCTTC. It is translated as CASHTRNKNGYTF.

The CDR3 sequence is CASSKGWAGTFLSGNTIYF. The CDR3 DNA is TGTGCCAGCAGCAAAGGTTGGGCAGGGACCTTTCTCTCTGGAAACACCATATATTTT. The chain links TRBV21-1 to TRBJ1-3. TRBV21-1 is assigned pseudogene status. CDR3 length: 19 residues.

The J gene is TRBJ1-1, the V gene TRBV10-3; 8 bases are shared with TRBD1. In germline, CDR1 is ENHRY, CDR2 SYGVKD. The CDR3 extends over 14 amino acids. After removal of 6 bases from V and 1 base from J, the junction contained 4 bases not matched to a gene. CDR3 sequence (DNA): TGTGCCATCAGACAGGGACAGGCGAACACTGAAGCTTTCTTT. The encoded protein is CAIRQGQANTEAFF.

The rearrangement joins TRBV30 to TRBJ1-1, with D possibly matching TRBD1 (5 bases). Trimming took 4 bases from V and 1 from J, leaving 10 bases between them. There are 13 residues in the CDR3. Germline V lookup: CDR1 GTSNPN, CDR2 SVGIG (reference sequence). In DNA, the CDR3 is TGTGCCTGGAATAGGGGTTCGAACACTGAAGCTTTCTTT. It translates to CAWNRGSNTEAFF.

The chain carries TRBV4-3 and TRBJ2-7; 7 bases are shared with TRBD1. Germline V gene lookup returns CDR1 LGHNA and CDR2 YSLEER. Trimming took 3 bases from V and 0 from J; bases not matched to a gene: 5. CDR3 length equals 15 residues. The DNA of the CDR3 is TGCGCCAGCAGCCACATTCGGGACAGCTCCTACGAGCAGTACTTC. Protein: CASSHIRDSSYEQYF.

This rearrangement joins TRBV6-5 to TRBJ1-1; the match to TRBD1 covers 7 bases. The V gene end was trimmed by 5 bases and the J gene end by 5 bases; junction bases not matched to a gene: 8. CDR3 size: 14 residues. The germline V gene encodes CDR1 MNHEY and CDR2 SVGAGI. CDR3 sequence reads: CASSVAGQRTEAFF. The CDR3 DNA reads TGTGCCAGCAGTGTCGCGGGACAGAGGACTGAAGCTTTCTTT.

The chain combines TRBV6-5 with TRBJ2-5; D is possibly TRBD2 (6 bases). CDR1 MNHEY and CDR2 SVGAGI come from the germline V gene. The V end was cut by 3 bases, the J end by 7 bases, with 9 bases between. This CDR3 comprises 12 residues. CDR3 region: CASSYAGRTQYF. DNA of the CDR3: TGTGCCAGCAGTTATGCGGGGAGGACCCAGTACTTC.

The genes are TRBV11-3 and TRBJ2-7, with D unclear. The V end was cut by 4 bases, the J end by 3 bases, with 7 bases between. This CDR3 contains 12 residues. The germline V gene encodes CDR1 SGHNT and CDR2 YENEEA. The CDR3 region has the DNA TGTGCCAGCAGCTCGGACCTCTACGAGCAGTACTTC. It specifies CASSSDLYEQYF.

This chain connects TRBV6-1 to TRBJ2-3; weak D call: TRBD2 (6 bases). Trimming stripped 7 bases from V and 7 bases from J, with 12 bases between. The CDR3 consists of 12 residues. The V gene's germline CDR1 is MNHNS and CDR2 SASEGT. CDR3 in DNA: TGTGCCAGCACCCCGGAGGGAAATACGCAGTATTTT. Translation gives CASTPEGNTQYF.

The chain is built from TRBV9 and TRBJ2-5; D is ambiguous. The J call may be in error: the DNA end matches TRBJ2-7 better. Germline V gene data show CDR1 as SGDLS and CDR2 as YYNGEE. CDR3 length: 14 amino acids. As DNA, the CDR3 is TGTGCCAGCAGCGTACGGTGGAGAGGTACCGAGCAGTACTTC. Amino acids: CASSVRWRGTEQYF.

The rearrangement uses TRBV6-1 and TRBJ2-3; perhaps D is TRBD1 or TRBD2 (6 bases each). The germline V gene encodes CDR1 MNHNS and CDR2 SASEGT. Trimming took 3 bases from V and 9 from J, leaving 16 bases between them. The CDR3 totals 14 residues. CDR3 nucleotides: TGTGCCAGCAGTGAGGGTGCCGGGGGCCGGACGCAGTATTTT. It specifies CASSEGAGGRTQYF.

The CDR3 region is CASSKRGRGAEQYF. As DNA, the CDR3 is TGTGCCAGCAGCAAACGCGGCAGGGGGGCCGAGCAGTACTTC. The rearrangement joins TRBV21-1 to TRBJ2-7; no check of the table's D call, TRBD1, against the DNA was made. TRBV21-1 is a known pseudogene. This CDR3 region has 14 residues.

V and J are TRBV29-1 and TRBJ1-1, with 8 bases fitting TRBD1. CDR1 is SQVTM, CDR2 ANQGSEA, per germline. The CDR3 is 13 amino acids. V was pared by 8 bases and J by 1 base, with 6 bases of the junction left unmatched. For the CDR3, the DNA is TGCAGCATTTCTGGGACAGGGAACACTGAAGCTTTCTTT. Protein: CSISGTGNTEAFF.

The sample holds one count of this clone. The chain couples TRBV18 to TRBJ2-5, with TRBD2 matching over 8 bases. The CDR3 runs 16 residues. Germline CDR1 and CDR2: KGHSH and LQKENI. V trimming: 3 bases; J trimming: 4 bases; junction bases outside the gene matches: 10. The CDR3: CASSPPSQGLGETQYF. CDR3 sequence (DNA): TGTGCCAGCTCACCTCCCTCCCAGGGACTAGGAGAGACCCAGTACTTC.

V and J are TRBV7-2 and TRBJ2-5; TRBD1 matches 8 bases. The J call is in doubt because the DNA end fits TRBJ2-7 better. Germline V lookup: CDR1 SGHTA, CDR2 FQGNSA. This CDR3 comprises 15 residues. CDR3 amino acids: CASSTQQGVGYEQYF. The CDR3 DNA follows: TGTGCCAGCAGCACTCAACAGGGGGTCGGCTACGAGCAGTACTTC.

The chain has TRBV7-3 and TRBJ1-5; 7 bases match TRBD1. This CDR3 contains 17 residues. V was clipped by 2 bases and J by 6 bases; unmatched bases: 13. Germline lookup yields CDR1 SGHTA and CDR2 FQGTGA. CDR3 sequence reads: CASSLVSRGGVVQPQHF. The CDR3 bases are TGTGCCAGCAGCTTAGTTTCCAGGGGGGGAGTGGTTCAGCCCCAGCATTTT.